This T cell receptor (beta chain) was profiled in a study of cytomegalovirus exposure and HLA in healthy donors (dated by TCRdb to the late 2010s). General notes on the study: According to an earlier analysis of several hundred of the donors, about 179 million T cells yielded over 100 million unique TCR beta sequences and approximately 300 Gb of sequence data. In the later analysis, no new phenotypic data were used to find candidate immune exposures; instead, reliance was placed on TCR beta sequences and their occurrence across donors. High-throughput TCR immunosequencing, statistical association of individual TCRs with disease status, and machine learning were combined to predict cytomegalovirus infection status. About 5 DR-DQ haplotypes were handled as single units for association and clustering, since linkage in the cohort was strong. The number of typed donors differed by locus: about 620-640 for A, B, C, DRB1 and DQB1; some 540 for DQA1; some 610 for DPA1; and about 450 for DPB1. A later genetic analysis took genome-wide SNP genotypes for about 65% of the 666 donors and used that subset as a discovery cohort. The study was designed to test whether signatures of past pathogen exposure could be identified by cataloging public T cell receptors. A later analysis re-analyzed previously published TCR beta repertoires from roughly 600 donors and added high-resolution HLA genotyping to study TCR occurrence patterns. Donor age, sex, ethnicity and CMV serostatus were collected together with the repertoire data. Of the roughly 400 genotyped donors, over 70% fell in the genetic ancestry cluster associated with self-reported Caucasian donors. Both class I and class II loci were covered by HLA typing, at four-digit resolution. All discovery cohort repertoires had been generated using a single sequencing platform. The study profiled the T cell repertoires of fewer than 850 subjects by immunosequencing and related them to cytomegalovirus serostatus. An early release covering about 600 HLA-typed donors comprised approximately 290 gigabases of sequencing data and around 80 million unique TCR sequences. Among 300 to 450 genotyped donors of the cohort, an average of approximately 240,000 unique TCR beta nucleotide sequences were sequenced per donor, roughly 18% of them non-productive. A separate validation cohort of roughly 120 different subjects was used in addition to the approximately 670-subject first cohort. To decide whether each TCR beta V gene segment behaved as functional or pseudogenic, an earlier analysis of approximately 590 of the donors relied on high-throughput TCR beta sequencing. The research as a whole found: A further reported finding was that TCR beta sequences accurately predicted the HLA-A and HLA-B alleles for most subjects in the first cohort. While some public TCRs were present in many individuals, most TCR sequences turned up only very rarely across donors. HLA typing was unavailable for some donors at each locus, so association tests used only the typed subset. Linkage disequilibrium might explain the correlated functional status among segregating V segments, but an unknown experimental factor could not be excluded. Three of the identified cytomegalovirus-associated TCR beta chains were confirmed in vitro to be specific for cytomegalovirus antigens. CMV serostatus was the only immune exposure information available for the cohort. Sequencing depth was assumed to be roughly uniform across donors in the presence/absence analyses, though that assumption may not hold. Some IMGT-functional V segments, including TRBV6-2 and TRBV6-3, could not be distinguished by the 87-base-pair reads and were therefore excluded. A total of 164 TCR beta chains were listed by the study as associated with cytomegalovirus. When HLA alleles, especially DR and DQ, strongly co-occurred, attributing TCR associations to individual alleles was difficult. In a later genetic analysis, fewer N-insertions in productive TCRs were reported among donors in an Asian-associated ancestry cluster than the roughly 700-donor mean. An earlier analysis of approximately 600 of the donors showed that most TCR beta V segments appeared in productive rearrangements either about 87% or about 30% of the time, which broadly matched IMGT annotations. In a later analysis, 16,951 TCR beta sequences were associated with specific HLA alleles at a false discovery rate of 0.05. In this cohort, only TCR beta chains were sequenced, and detectable features were limited by the absence of alpha or paired-chain data. A cluster of highly shared sequence variants was judged likely to be a technical artifact of the sequencing pipeline. In a later genetic analysis, a missense DCLRE1C variant was associated with V-gene and J-gene trimming of TCR beta chains, and the association was replicated in an independent cohort. The authors suggested that the approach could potentially be extended to other disease states and immunological phenotypes. A later analysis found that most CMV-associated TCR beta chains appeared HLA-restricted, with HLA associations seemingly driven largely by CMV exposure. A later analysis found that TCR association rates varied across HLA loci, with DRB1 alleles showing the most associated TCRs and HLA-C alleles the fewest. In both the original and validation cohorts, the classifier was reported to diagnose cytomegalovirus status with high specificity and sensitivity. Roughly 15 rarely observed V segments, including chromosome 9 orphons, were excluded from the earlier analysis of almost 600 of the donors because counts were too low. A later analysis reported that several top co-occurrence clusters appeared linked to parvovirus B19, influenza, CMV and Epstein-Barr virus. A later analysis found that HLA-associated TCR beta chains were more clonally expanded and had lower generation probabilities than equally common non-associated chains.

Libraries came from the immunoSEQ multiplex PCR assay. A mixture of 60 forward primers for TCR Vbeta segments and 13 reverse primers for TCR Jbeta segments was used in the multiplex PCR. Amplification of the CDR3 region of rearranged TCR beta genes was performed with a multiplex PCR assay on genomic DNA. Amplified TCR beta libraries were sequenced as 87-base-pair reads on the Illumina HiSeq System. Per the original workflow: Across the roughly 700 repertoires, a later analysis counted approximately 75 million unique TCR beta chains, around 10 million of which were shared by at least two donors. A nearest-neighbor algorithm error-corrected the raw reads and collapsed the reads into unique sequences, merging closely related sequences to remove PCR and sequencing errors. V, D and J gene segments were assigned by aligning CDR3 sequences to IMGT reference sequences. For a sequence to be retained, at least a six-nucleotide match to both a V gene segment and a J gene segment was required. Rearrangements were classified as productive when the CDR3 lacked stop codons and remained in frame with V and J, and all other rearrangements were classified as non-productive. CDR3 was defined by IMGT convention, running from the second conserved V-encoded cysteine to the conserved J-encoded phenylalanine. In an earlier analysis of approximately 500 of the donors, sequences lacking an unambiguous match to a single V gene segment were excluded. In an earlier analysis of several hundred of the donors, V segments were called functional above 56.7% productive rearrangements and were called segregating when the between-donor standard deviation exceeded 5%. A statistical classification framework was developed to diagnose cytomegalovirus status using the catalog of TCR beta chain sequences. A later analysis assigned V and J genes by comparing TCR nucleotide sequences with IMGT/GENE-DB human TR gene sequences. A later analysis assigned CDR3 sequences and most-parsimonious VDJ recombination scenarios with the TCRdist pipeline. A later analysis defined each TCR beta chain by its CDR3 amino acid sequence plus V-gene family, and excluded reads lacking a unique V-gene family. In a later analysis, 500 to 700 highly shared, low-generation-probability nucleotide sequences were removed to address suspected cross-contamination and a sequencing artifact. A later analysis calculated a clonal expansion index for each public chain from normalized within-repertoire ranks of inferred template counts. In a later analysis, generation probabilities were computed with a VDJ recombination model fitted to out-of-frame rearrangements, and the resulting probabilities were checked against IGoR. In a later analysis, hypergeometric tests were used to score TCR-TCR, TCR-HLA and TCR-CMV co-occurrence, with a repertoire-size bias correction applied to TCR pairs. A later analysis estimated false discovery rates by permuting HLA or CMV assignments 20 times. A later analysis grouped co-occurring TCRs with DBSCAN, adding TCRdist sequence similarity when clustering within HLA-allele-positive subsets. Co-occurrence clustering excluded repertoires with fewer than 30,000 or more than 120,000 public chains, plus five with anomalous nucleotide sharing. TCRdb retrieved this table from immuneACCESS and kept in-frame rearrangements only. Not all clones are present; in checked studies, unresolved V genes account for under half, and no reason is known for the remainder. V, J and clone size are those of that table, while D and trimming were read from the DNA. The sample contains around 190,000 clones, 70% to 75% of them found a single time. The top ten constitute about 5% of the sample.

CDR1 and CDR2 were assigned from the germline V gene as SGHTA and FQGTGA. The CDR3 sequence holds 13 residues, the cysteine and phenylalanine included. The only DNA kept is the CDR3, 39 bases in frame from the first base. Trimming accounts for 2 bases at V and 3 bases at J, while the number of junction bases matched to no gene is 0. Concerning this clone itself: Its antigen has not been determined. Base-call qualities are not available, and no considerably larger clone is one nucleotide away.

The cohort comprised fewer than 750 healthy bone marrow donors. All cohort members were sampled while nominally healthy, although unrecorded immune exposures were likely present. The donor was CMV seropositive and was included in the group of 250 to 300 seropositive cohort members. A peripheral blood sample was provided by each donor, and peripheral blood mononuclear cells were used for TCR beta sequencing. Genomic DNA was extracted from the blood cell samples with the Qiagen DNeasy Blood Extraction Kit. Specimen: PBMCs. The sequence links TRBV7-3 to TRBJ2-7; the central 8 bases match TRBD2. The source of this sequence is a man younger than 45 in good health and CMV-seropositive. The CDR3: CASSLAGGYEQYF. The nucleotide sequence is given as TGTGCCAGCAGCTTAGCGGGAGGCTACGAGCAGTACTTC. The reference TRBV7-3 and TRBJ2-7 proteins fill in what lies around the CDR3, so the full variable domain reads GAGVSQTPSNKVTEKGKYVELRCDPISGHTALYWYRQSLGQGPEFLIYFQGTGAADDSGLPNDRFFAVRPEGSVSTLKIQRTERGDSAVYLCASSLAGGYEQYFGPGTRLTVT.